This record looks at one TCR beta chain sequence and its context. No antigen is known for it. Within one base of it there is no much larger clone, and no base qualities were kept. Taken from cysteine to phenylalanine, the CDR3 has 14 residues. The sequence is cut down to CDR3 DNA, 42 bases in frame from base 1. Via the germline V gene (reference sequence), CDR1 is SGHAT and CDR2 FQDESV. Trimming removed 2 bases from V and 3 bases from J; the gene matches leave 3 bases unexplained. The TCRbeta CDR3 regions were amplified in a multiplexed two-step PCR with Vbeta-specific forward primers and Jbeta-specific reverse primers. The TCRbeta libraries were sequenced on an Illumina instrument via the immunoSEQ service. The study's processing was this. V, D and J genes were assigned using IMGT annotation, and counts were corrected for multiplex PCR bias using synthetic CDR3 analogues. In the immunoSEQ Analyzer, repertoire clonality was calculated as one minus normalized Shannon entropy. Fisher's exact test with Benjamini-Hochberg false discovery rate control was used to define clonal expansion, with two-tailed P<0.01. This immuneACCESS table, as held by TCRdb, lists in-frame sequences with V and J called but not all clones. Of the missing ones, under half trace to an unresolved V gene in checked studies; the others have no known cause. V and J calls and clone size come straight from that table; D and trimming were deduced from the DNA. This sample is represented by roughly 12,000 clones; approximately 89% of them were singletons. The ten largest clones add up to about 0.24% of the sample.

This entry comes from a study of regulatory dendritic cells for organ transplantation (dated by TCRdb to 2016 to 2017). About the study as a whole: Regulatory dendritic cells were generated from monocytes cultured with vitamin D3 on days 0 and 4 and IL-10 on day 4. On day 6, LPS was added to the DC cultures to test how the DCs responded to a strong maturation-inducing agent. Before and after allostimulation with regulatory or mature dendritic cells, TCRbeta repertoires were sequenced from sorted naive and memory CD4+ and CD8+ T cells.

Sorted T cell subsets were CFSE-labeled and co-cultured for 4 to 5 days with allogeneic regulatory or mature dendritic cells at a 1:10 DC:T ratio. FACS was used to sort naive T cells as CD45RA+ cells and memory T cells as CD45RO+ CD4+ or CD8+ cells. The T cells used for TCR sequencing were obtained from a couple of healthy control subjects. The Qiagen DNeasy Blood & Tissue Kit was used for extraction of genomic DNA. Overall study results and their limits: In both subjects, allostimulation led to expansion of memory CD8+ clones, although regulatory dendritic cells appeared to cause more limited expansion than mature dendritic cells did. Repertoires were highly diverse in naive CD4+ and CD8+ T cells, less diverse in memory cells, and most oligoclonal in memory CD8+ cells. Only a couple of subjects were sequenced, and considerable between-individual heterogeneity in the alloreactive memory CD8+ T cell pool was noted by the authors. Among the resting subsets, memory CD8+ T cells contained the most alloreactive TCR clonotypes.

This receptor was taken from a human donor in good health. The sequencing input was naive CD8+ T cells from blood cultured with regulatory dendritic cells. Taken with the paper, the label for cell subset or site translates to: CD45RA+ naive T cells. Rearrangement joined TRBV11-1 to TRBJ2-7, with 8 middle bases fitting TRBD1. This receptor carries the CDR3 CASSLWTGNYEQYF. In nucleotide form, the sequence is TGTGCCAGCAGCTTATGGACAGGGAACTACGAGCAGTACTTC.